The clone carrying this T cell receptor (beta chain) was detected ten times or more. Its antigen is still unknown. The sample comes from a study of response to subunit inactivated influenza vaccine. Study-level results: It was the authors' suggestion that each seasonal influenza vaccination recruits few new T cells.

TCRdb analysed the RT-PCR reads with MiXCR anew, one entry per CDR3 protein. The table has hundreds of thousands of distinct CDR3 sequences, approximately 7.7% seen once. The CDR3 spans 16 residues. J was trimmed by 5 bases and V by 1 base; bases with no gene match: 5. Germline V gives CDR1 LGHNA, CDR2 YSLEER. The source material was PBMCs from blood, sampled around 25 months after vaccination. The clonotype comes from a man between 50 and 69 years old who received an inactivated influenza vaccine. This sequence joins TRBV4-3 and TRBJ2-3; TRBD1 aligns across 11 bases. The CDR3 DNA reads TGCGCCAGCAGCCAAGGGCACGGGACAGGGGGAGATACGCAGTATTTT. It translates to CASSQGHGTGGDTQYF.